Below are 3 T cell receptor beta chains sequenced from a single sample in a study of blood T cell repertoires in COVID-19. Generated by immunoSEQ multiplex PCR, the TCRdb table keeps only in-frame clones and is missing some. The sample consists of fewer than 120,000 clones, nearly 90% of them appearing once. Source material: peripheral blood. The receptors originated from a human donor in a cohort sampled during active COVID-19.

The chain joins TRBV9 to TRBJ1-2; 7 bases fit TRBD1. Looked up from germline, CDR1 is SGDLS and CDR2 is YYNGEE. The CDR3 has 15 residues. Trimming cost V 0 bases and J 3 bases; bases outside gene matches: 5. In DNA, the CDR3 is TGTGCCAGCAGCGTAGTAGGGGGCGGCTACTATGGCTACACCTTC. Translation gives CASSVVGGGYYGYTF.

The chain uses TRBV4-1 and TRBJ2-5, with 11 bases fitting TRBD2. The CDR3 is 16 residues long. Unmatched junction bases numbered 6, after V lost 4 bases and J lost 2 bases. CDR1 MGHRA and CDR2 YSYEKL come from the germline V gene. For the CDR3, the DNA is TGCGCCAGCAGCCCGCTAGCGGGGGGACGACAAGAGACCCAGTACTTC. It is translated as CASSPLAGGRQETQYF.

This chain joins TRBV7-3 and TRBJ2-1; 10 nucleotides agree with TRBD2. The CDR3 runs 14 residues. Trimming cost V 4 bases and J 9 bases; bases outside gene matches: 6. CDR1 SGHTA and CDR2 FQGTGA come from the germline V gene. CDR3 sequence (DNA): TGTGCCAGCAGCTGGGGTAGCGGGGGGATTGAGCAGTTCTTC. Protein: CASSWGSGGIEQFF.